Shown below are 6 T cell receptor beta chains from a single sample sequenced in a study of long-term antiretroviral therapy in people with HIV. Researchers report immunoSEQ v3.0 was run at survey level. Assay used: immunoSEQ multiplex PCR; TCRdb lists only in-frame clones, some missing. The sample records about 21,000 clones, more than 75% being singletons. The sequencing used unsorted PBMCs, collected 2.3 years after starting antiretroviral therapy. The source of these receptors is a man aged 60 to 69 with HIV.

V gene TRBV7-2 combines with J gene TRBJ2-2; the D is unclear. V lost 0 bases, J lost 3 bases, and 8 bases lay in between. Looked up from germline, CDR1 is SGHTA and CDR2 is FQGNSA. The CDR3 length is 15 residues. The CDR3 region has the DNA TGTGCCAGCAGCTTAGCGGGCTACTACACCGGGGAGCTGTTTTTT. Translation: CASSLAGYYTGELFF.

This clone was counted a single time. CDR3 in DNA: TGTGCCAGCAGCTTAGTGAGTCTGAGCTATGGCTACACCTTC. Translating it yields CASSLVSLSYGYTF. The genes are TRBV7-2 and TRBJ1-2, with unresolved D. CDR3 length: 14 amino acids. Trimming stripped 1 base from V and 4 bases from J, with 10 bases between. CDR1 is SGHTA, CDR2 FQGNSA, per germline.

J is TRBJ1-2 and V is TRBV15; D not certain. The CDR3 has 12 amino acids. The V end was cut by 0 bases, the J end by 6 bases, with 5 bases between. Germline lookup yields CDR1 LNHNV and CDR2 YYDKDF (reference sequence). CDR3 bases: TGTGCCACCAGCAGAGATTCAAATGGCTACACCTTC. This translates into CATSRDSNGYTF.

The V and J genes are TRBV5-1 and TRBJ2-1; D ambiguous. CDR1 SGHRS and CDR2 YFSETQ come from the germline V gene. The ends were cut back, 4 bases at V and 0 bases at J, with 14 bases in the middle. The CDR3 extends over 16 amino acids. The CDR3 region has the DNA TGCGCCAGCAGCCTCCGTGAGTTAGACTCCTACAATGAGCAGTTCTTC. It codes for CASSLRELDSYNEQFF.

To note about this clone: The junction departs from the called germline gene at one end, perhaps through a read error. V gene TRBV4-1 combines with J gene TRBJ1-2; TRBD1 might be the D (5 bases). The CDR3 has 18 residues. The germline CDR1 and CDR2 sequences are MGHRA and YSYEKL. The CDR3 DNA reads TGCGCCAGCAGCGAAGAGAATCCGGGGGTCTTACTCAACTATGGCTACACCTTC. It is translated as CASSEENPGVLLNYGYTF.

The rearrangement links TRBV7-9 to TRBJ2-7; D remains ambiguous. Germline CDR1 and CDR2: SEHNR and FQNEAQ (reference sequence). V was clipped by 0 bases and J by 2 bases, with 8 bases between them. This CDR3 comprises 14 residues. The CDR3 is CASSLATVAYEQYF. The CDR3 DNA reads TGTGCCAGCAGCTTAGCTACAGTTGCCTACGAGCAGTACTTC.